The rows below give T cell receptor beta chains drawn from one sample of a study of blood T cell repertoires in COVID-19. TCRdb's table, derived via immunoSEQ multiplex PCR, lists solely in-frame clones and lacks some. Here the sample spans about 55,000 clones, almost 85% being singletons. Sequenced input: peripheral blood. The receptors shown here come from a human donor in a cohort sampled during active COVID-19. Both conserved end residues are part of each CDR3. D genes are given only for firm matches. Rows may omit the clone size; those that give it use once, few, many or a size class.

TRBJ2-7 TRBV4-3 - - TGCGCCAGCAGCCAAGATGGCACATCAACTACCGAGCAGTACTTC CASSQDGTSTTEQYF
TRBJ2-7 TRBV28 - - TGTGCCAGCAGCACCGGACAAAACGACGAGCAGTACTTC CASSTGQNDEQYF
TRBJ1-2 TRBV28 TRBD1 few TGTGCCAGCAGCCCGGTGGGACAGGCCTATGGCTACACCTTC CASSPVGQAYGYTF
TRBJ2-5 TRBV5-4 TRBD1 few TGTGCCAGCACACAGGACAGGGGGAAGTTTGAGACCCAGTACTTC CASTQDRGKFETQYF
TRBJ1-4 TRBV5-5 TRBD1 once TGTGCCAGCAGCTCGGGACAGACAAATGAAAAACTGTTTTTT CASSSGQTNEKLFF
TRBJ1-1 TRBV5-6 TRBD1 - TGTGCCAGCAGCCTGGGGACAGGTGAAGCTTTCTTT CASSLGTGEAFF
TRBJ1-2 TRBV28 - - TGTGCCAGCAGTTCTACAGGGACGGCTAACTATGGCTACACCTTC CASSSTGTANYGYTF
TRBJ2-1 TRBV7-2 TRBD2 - TGTGCCAGCAGTCTCTCGGGGGGGTTCTACAATGAGCAGTTCTTC CASSLSGGFYNEQFF
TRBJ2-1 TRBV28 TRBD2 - TGTGCCAGCACCTGGGGCGGGAGGGCCGGAGGTGAGCAGTTCTTC CASTWGGRAGGEQFF
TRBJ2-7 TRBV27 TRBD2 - TGTGCCAGCAGTTTTAATTGGGGACTAGCGGGAGGTGAGCAGTACTTC CASSFNWGLAGGEQYF
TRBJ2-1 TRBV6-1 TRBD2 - TGTGCCAGCAGAGAACCTCCGGGGGGGCCCTACAATGAGCAGTTCTTC CASREPPGGPYNEQFF
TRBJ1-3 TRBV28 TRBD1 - TGTGCCAGCAGTCGACAGGGACCCGTCTCTGGAAACACCATATATTTT CASSRQGPVSGNTIYF
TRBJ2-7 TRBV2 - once TGTGCCAGCACCCAACAGAAGAGGGTCCCCGACGAGCAGTACTTC CASTQQKRVPDEQYF
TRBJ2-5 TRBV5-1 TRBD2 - TGCGCCAGCAGCTTGCGCGGGGGGCAAGAGACCCAGTACTTC CASSLRGGQETQYF
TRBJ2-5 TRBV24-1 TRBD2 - TGTGCCACCAGTGATGGACTAGCGGGAATTGAGACCCAGTACTTC CATSDGLAGIETQYF
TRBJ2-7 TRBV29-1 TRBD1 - TGCAGCGTAACCGGGACAGGGGGCTTAGGGGAGCAGTACTTC CSVTGTGGLGEQYF
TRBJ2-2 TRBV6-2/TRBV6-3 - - TGTGCCAGCAGTTCCCTAGGACTACCCGGGGAGCTGTTTTTT CASSSLGLPGELFF
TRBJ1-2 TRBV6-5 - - TGTGCCAGCAGCCCGGGCTATGGCTACACCTTC CASSPGYGYTF
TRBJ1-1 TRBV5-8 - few TGTGCCAGCAACAAAAGACAGGCCTGGGGCACTGAAGCTTTCTTT CASNKRQAWGTEAFF
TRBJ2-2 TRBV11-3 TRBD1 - TGTGCCAGCAGCTTAGTACAGGGGGCGACCGGGGAGCTGTTTTTT CASSLVQGATGELFF
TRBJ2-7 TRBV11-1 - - TGTGCCAGCAGCTTAGCGATCCTGGGGGGCTACGAGCAGTACTTC CASSLAILGGYEQYF
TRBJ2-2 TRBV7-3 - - TGTGCCAGCAGCTTCGGTTACAGGGATACCGGGGAGCTGTTTTTT CASSFGYRDTGELFF
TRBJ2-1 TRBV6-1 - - TGTGCCAGCAGTGATGGGCCCCCAGTTTCCGCTGAGCAGTTCTTC CASSDGPPVSAEQFF
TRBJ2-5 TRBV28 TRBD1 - TGTGCCAGCAATTTCCGGGGACAGGGACAAGAGACCCAGTACTTC CASNFRGQGQETQYF
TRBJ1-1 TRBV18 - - TGTGCCAGCTCACCCCAACAGGGCGGGAACACTGAAGCTTTCTTT CASSPQQGGNTEAFF
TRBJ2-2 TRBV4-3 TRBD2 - TGCGCCAGCAGCCAAGATCCCGGACTAGCCGTCCCCGGGGAGCTGTTTTTT CASSQDPGLAVPGELFF
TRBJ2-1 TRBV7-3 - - TGTGCCAGCAGCTTAAGCAGGGTCAATGAGCAGTTCTTC CASSLSRVNEQFF
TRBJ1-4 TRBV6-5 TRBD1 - TGTGCCAGCAGTTACGGAGGCAGGGGGTTTAATGAAAAACTGTTTTTT CASSYGGRGFNEKLFF
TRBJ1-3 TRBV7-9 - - TGTGCCAGCAGCTCCGACACCCGCTCTGGAAACACCATATATTTT CASSSDTRSGNTIYF
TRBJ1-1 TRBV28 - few TGTGCCAGCAGTTCCTTAGGACTTATCACTGAAGCTTTCTTT CASSSLGLITEAFF
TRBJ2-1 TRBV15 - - TGTGCCACCAGCAGACCCGGGACTGGCAATGAGCAGTTCTTC CATSRPGTGNEQFF
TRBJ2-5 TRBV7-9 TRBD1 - TGTGCCAGCAGCCGACTGAAAAGGACAGGGGAAGAGACCCAGTACTTC CASSRLKRTGEETQYF
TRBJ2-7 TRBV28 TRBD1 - TGTGCCAGCAGTTTATCAGGGGGTTACCCCAGCGAGCAGTACTTC CASSLSGGYPSEQYF
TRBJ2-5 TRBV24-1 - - TGTGCCACCAGTGATGCGGAGGAGCCGTCACTGAGCAGGGGGACCCAGTACTTC CATSDAEEPSLSRGTQYF
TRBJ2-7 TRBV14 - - TGTGCCAGCAGCCAAGATTTGCCAGGCGTTACCTACGAGCAGTACTTC CASSQDLPGVTYEQYF
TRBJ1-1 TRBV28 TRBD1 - TGTGCCAGCATTCCCCTCCGGGACAGGGGCCCAAGGACTGAAGCTTTCTTT CASIPLRDRGPRTEAFF
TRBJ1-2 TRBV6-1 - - TGTGCCAGCAGTGAATTTACAGTCTATGGCTACACCTTC CASSEFTVYGYTF
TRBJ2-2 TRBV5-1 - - TGCGCCAGCAGCTTGGGCCGGGTTGCCGGGGAGCTGTTTTTT CASSLGRVAGELFF
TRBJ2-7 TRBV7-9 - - TGTGCCAGCAGCCCCTTTGTGCTCGGCTACGAGCAGTACTTC CASSPFVLGYEQYF
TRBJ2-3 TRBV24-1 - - TGTGCCACCAGTGACCGCCCCGGTTCCGGAGCAGATACGCAGTATTTT CATSDRPGSGADTQYF
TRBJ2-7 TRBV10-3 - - TGTGCCATCAGTGAGGGGCCATCCTACGAGCAGTACTTC CAISEGPSYEQYF
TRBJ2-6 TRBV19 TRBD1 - TGTGCCAGTAGAACCGGGACAGGGGGCTCTGGGGCCAACGTCCTGACTTTC CASRTGTGGSGANVLTF
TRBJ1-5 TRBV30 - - TGTGCCTGGACCCCGTTCCGGGAGGGGGGCTCCAATCAGCCCCAGCATTTT CAWTPFREGGSNQPQHF
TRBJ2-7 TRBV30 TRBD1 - TGTGCCTGGAGCCTGGGACAGGGCGTAGACTACGAGCAGTACTTC CAWSLGQGVDYEQYF
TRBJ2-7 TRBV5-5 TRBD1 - TGTGCCAGCAGCTTGGCCCCGGGACAGACCTACGAGCAGTACTTC CASSLAPGQTYEQYF
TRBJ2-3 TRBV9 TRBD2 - TGTGCCAGCAGCTTCCCAGGGAGGCGGGAGACCTCAGATACGCAGTATTTT CASSFPGRRETSDTQYF
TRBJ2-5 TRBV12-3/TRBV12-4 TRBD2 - TGTGCCAGCAGAGTAGCGGGAGTGGAGACCCAGTACTTC CASRVAGVETQYF
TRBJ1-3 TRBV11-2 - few TGTGCCAGCAGCTTAGGGTCAGGCCACTCTGGAAACACCATATATTTT CASSLGSGHSGNTIYF
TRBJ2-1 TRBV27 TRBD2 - TGTGCCAGCAGTACCGGGAGAAGCGGGAGCAGAGGTAGTGAGCAGTTCTTC CASSTGRSGSRGSEQFF
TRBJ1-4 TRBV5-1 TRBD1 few TGCGCCAGCAGCTTCGACCGGGACAGGGGTGTCACTAATGAAAAACTGTTTTTT CASSFDRDRGVTNEKLFF
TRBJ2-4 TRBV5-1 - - TGCGCCAGCAGTCTGGCTCCCCTGGAAAACATTCAGTACTTC CASSLAPLENIQYF
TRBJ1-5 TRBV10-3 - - TGTGCCATCAGTGAGTTCCAGACAGGTGGGGAGCCCCAGCATTTT CAISEFQTGGEPQHF
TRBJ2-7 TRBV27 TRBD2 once TGTGCCAGCAGTTCCTCGGGACTAGCTTACGAGCAGTACTTC CASSSSGLAYEQYF
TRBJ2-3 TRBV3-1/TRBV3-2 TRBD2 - TGTGCCAGCAGCCGGAACCTAGCGGGAGCCACAGATACGCAGTATTTT CASSRNLAGATDTQYF
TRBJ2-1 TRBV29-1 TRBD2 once TGCAGCGTTGGAGGGGCGGGAGGGCCGTACAATGAGCAGTTCTTC CSVGGAGGPYNEQFF